This is a list of T cell receptor beta chains from one sample in a study of T cell responses to AZD1222 COVID-19 vaccine. Assay: immunoSEQ multiplex PCR; the TCRdb copy retains only in-frame clones and omits some. The sample includes 150,000 or so clones, around 88% of them seen just once. Source: peripheral blood, taken on day 0 of MenACWY control vaccination. The source of these receptors is an adult in good health. Both conserved end residues are part of each CDR3. Fields, in order: J gene, clone size, D gene, V gene, CDR3 DNA, CDR3 protein. The D gene is left open where the match is weak. Where a row states a size, it is once, few, many or the class of an expanded clone; other rows omit it.

TRBJ1-2,-,-,TRBV11-3,TGTGCCAGCAGCTTAGGCACCGGGCCCTCTCACTATGGCTACACCTTC,CASSLGTGPSHYGYTF
TRBJ2-2,few,-,TRBV6-5,TGTGCCAGCAGTCGCCTAGCGACGAACACCGGGGAGCTGTTTTTT,CASSRLATNTGELFF
TRBJ2-5,-,TRBD1,TRBV10-3,TGTGCCATCGCCTCACCCGAAGACAGGGCGTATGAGGAGACCCAGTACTTC,CAIASPEDRAYEETQYF
TRBJ1-2,-,-,TRBV6-4,TGTGCCAGCAGTGGGAAACCTGCCAACTATGGCTACACCTTC,CASSGKPANYGYTF
TRBJ2-7,-,-,TRBV29-1,TGCAGCGTTGAAGGGGGGTACAGTAGGGGCGAGCAGTACTTC,CSVEGGYSRGEQYF
TRBJ2-2,-,TRBD1,TRBV7-9,TGTGCCAGCAGCGGGACAGTGGGGGAGCTGTTTTTT,CASSGTVGELFF
TRBJ1-4,-,TRBD1,TRBV9,TGTGCCAGCAGCGTACTCCCCGGACAGGGTACTGAAAAACTGTTTTTT,CASSVLPGQGTEKLFF
TRBJ2-5,-,-,TRBV9,TGTGCCAGCAGCGTCCGGGGGACCCAAGAGACCCAGTACTTC,CASSVRGTQETQYF
TRBJ1-1,-,TRBD1,TRBV19,TGTGCCAGTAGTAACGGACAGGGGGCGCGTAGGTGGGACACTGAAGCTTTCTTT,CASSNGQGARRWDTEAFF
TRBJ2-7,-,-,TRBV7-2,TGTGCCAGCAGCTCGAGAGGTGACGAAGAGCAGTACTTC,CASSSRGDEEQYF
TRBJ2-1,once,TRBD2,TRBV4-1,TGCGCCAGCAGCCAAGGACTAGCGGCTTACAATGAGCAGTTCTTC,CASSQGLAAYNEQFF
TRBJ1-1,-,-,TRBV19,TGTGCCAGTGTGGAGGGAATGAACACTGAAGCTTTCTTT,CASVEGMNTEAFF
TRBJ1-5,-,TRBD1,TRBV4-2,TGTGCCAGCAGCCTGGACAGGGGCAATCAGCCCCAGCATTTT,CASSLDRGNQPQHF
TRBJ2-3,-,TRBD1,TRBV30,TGTGCCTGGAGTGCAAGCAGGGGGACAGATACGCAGTATTTT,CAWSASRGTDTQYF
TRBJ2-3,-,TRBD1,TRBV6-2/TRBV6-3,TGTGCCAGCAGTTACACGTTCGGGACAGGGCTTTTTGGAGATACGCAGTATTTT,CASSYTFGTGLFGDTQYF
TRBJ1-1,-,-,TRBV3-1/TRBV3-2,TGTGCCAGCAGCCAAGGGGGCGCGGAAGCTTTCTTT,CASSQGGAEAFF
TRBJ2-5,-,-,TRBV7-9,TGTGCCAGCAGCAGTTCCTCGGAGGGAGAGACCCAGTACTTC,CASSSSSEGETQYF
TRBJ1-5,-,-,TRBV29-1,TGCAGCGTTCAGGTCGGGCTGGATCAGCCCCAGCATTTT,CSVQVGLDQPQHF
TRBJ2-7,-,TRBD2,TRBV11-2,TGTGCCAGCAGCCCCGGGACTAGCGGATCCTACGAGCAGTACTTC,CASSPGTSGSYEQYF
TRBJ2-5,-,TRBD1,TRBV7-9,TGTGCCAGCAGCTTAGAAGCAGGGGGCTGGGAGACCCAGTACTTC,CASSLEAGGWETQYF
TRBJ1-4,-,TRBD1,TRBV5-1,TGCGCCAGCCAAAAACAGGGGAATAATGAAAAACTGTTTTTT,CASQKQGNNEKLFF
TRBJ2-7,-,-,TRBV27,TGTGCCAGCAGTTCGCTAAGCTCCTACGAGCAGTACTTC,CASSSLSSYEQYF
TRBJ2-6,-,-,TRBV21-1,TGTGCCAGCAGCGAACAGGGGTATCCTACTGGGGCCAACGTCCTGACTTTC,CASSEQGYPTGANVLTF
TRBJ1-1,-,-,TRBV6-2/TRBV6-3,TGTGCCAGCAGTTTTCATCCCCAGGGGACTGAAGCTTTCTTT,CASSFHPQGTEAFF
TRBJ1-1,once,TRBD1,TRBV5-6,TGTGCCAGCACCCGAGGGGGCGCAGGGAACACTGAAGCTTTCTTT,CASTRGGAGNTEAFF
TRBJ2-7,-,-,TRBV7-8,TGTGCCAGCAGCCCCAAAGCTCCCCGGGGATCCTACGAGCAGTACTTC,CASSPKAPRGSYEQYF
TRBJ1-5,once,TRBD1,TRBV12-5,TGTGCTAGTGGCTGGACTATAGGGACAGGGACGACCGTCGGCAATCAGCCCCAGCATTTT,CASGWTIGTGTTVGNQPQHF
TRBJ2-2,-,-,TRBV7-2,TGTGCCAGCAGCTTCCGACCGATTACCGGGGAGCTGTTTTTT,CASSFRPITGELFF
TRBJ2-5,-,TRBD2,TRBV2,TGTGCCAGCAGCGGACTAGCGGGGGCCCAAGAGACCCAGTACTTC,CASSGLAGAQETQYF
TRBJ1-2,-,TRBD1,TRBV28,TGTGCCAGCTCGACAGGGGCGCAGGGCTACACCTTC,CASSTGAQGYTF
TRBJ2-2,-,-,TRBV6-2/TRBV6-3,TGTGCCAGCAGCCACGACACCGGGGAGCTGTTTTTT,CASSHDTGELFF
TRBJ2-7,-,TRBD1,TRBV30,TGTGCCTGTGTAGAGGGGGCTTACGAGCAGTACTTC,CACVEGAYEQYF
TRBJ2-5,-,-,TRBV9,TGTGCCAGCAGCGCAAAAGGGGGATTTGGGGAGACCCAGTACTTC,CASSAKGGFGETQYF
TRBJ2-3,-,TRBD2,TRBV19,TGTGCCAGTAGTATTGACCTAGCGGGGATCTCAGATACGCAGTATTTT,CASSIDLAGISDTQYF
TRBJ1-5,-,-,TRBV18,TGTGCCAGCTCACCTCAGGAATATAGCAATCAGCCCCAGCATTTT,CASSPQEYSNQPQHF
TRBJ2-5,-,-,TRBV7-9,TGTGCCAGCAGCTCTACAGCCAGCCAGACCCAGTACTTC,CASSSTASQTQYF
TRBJ2-7,-,-,TRBV6-5,TGTGCCAGCAGTTACCCGCTAGGGGGAGGGACCTACGAGCAGTACTTC,CASSYPLGGGTYEQYF
TRBJ1-6,-,TRBD1,TRBV7-9,TGTGCCAGCAGCTTCACAGGGGCCGGTTCACCCCTCCACTTT,CASSFTGAGSPLHF
TRBJ1-2,once,TRBD1,TRBV18,TGTGCCAGCTCACCACAAGGGACAGAAAGCTACACCTTC,CASSPQGTESYTF
TRBJ1-1,-,-,TRBV7-9,TGTGCCAGCAGCTTACTTCAAGCTTTCTTT,CASSLLQAFF
TRBJ1-1,-,-,TRBV11-1,TGTGCCAGCAGCGACAAGGCCCTGGGGAGATCTGAAGCTTTCTTT,CASSDKALGRSEAFF
TRBJ1-3,few,-,TRBV2,TGTGCCAGCAGTGTCCTAAGCTCTGGAAACACCATATATTTT,CASSVLSSGNTIYF
TRBJ2-3,-,TRBD2,TRBV11-2,TGTGCCAGCAGCTTAGGAATAGCGGGGAGCACAGATACGCAGTATTTT,CASSLGIAGSTDTQYF
TRBJ2-7,-,TRBD1,TRBV7-8,TGTGCCAGCAGCATCCGGGACAGGAGAATTTCGGACCACTACGAGCAGTACTTC,CASSIRDRRISDHYEQYF
TRBJ2-3,-,-,TRBV20-1,TGCAGTGCTAGTCCAGGGGCAGATACGCAGTATTTT,CSASPGADTQYF
TRBJ1-5,-,-,TRBV7-8,TGTGCCAGCAGCAGAGAGGACGGTCTCAATCAGCCCCAGCATTTT,CASSREDGLNQPQHF
TRBJ1-1,-,-,TRBV6-4,TGTGCCAGCGCCGAGACCGGATTTGGCACTGAAGCTTTCTTT,CASAETGFGTEAFF
TRBJ2-7,-,TRBD1,TRBV19,TGTGCCAGTCGTACCGGGACAGGGACCTACGAGCAGTACTTC,CASRTGTGTYEQYF
TRBJ2-2,-,TRBD2,TRBV7-2,TGTGCCAGCAGCAACCGACTAGCGGCAACCGGGGAGCTGTTTTTT,CASSNRLAATGELFF
TRBJ1-4,-,-,TRBV18,TGTGCCAGCTCACCTGCGGGAGCGGGTGAAAAACTGTTTTTT,CASSPAGAGEKLFF
TRBJ1-2,-,-,TRBV5-4,TGTGCCAGCAGGCCACGGTCGGGCCGGGAGATTAGGGATAGCTACACCTTC,CASRPRSGREIRDSYTF
TRBJ1-1,-,-,TRBV9,TGTGCCAGCAGCCCCTCAACAAGGAACACTGAAGCTTTCTTT,CASSPSTRNTEAFF
TRBJ1-1,-,-,TRBV2,TGTGCCAGCAGCGCCGCCTTGAACACTGAAGCTTTCTTT,CASSAALNTEAFF
TRBJ2-1,-,TRBD1,TRBV30,TGTGCCTGGAGTGTCACAGGGGGCTACAATGAGCAGTTCTTC,CAWSVTGGYNEQFF
TRBJ2-3,-,TRBD2,TRBV20-1,TGCAGTGCTAGTTTGAGTCTTACGGGGGGGTCGGATACGCAGTATTTT,CSASLSLTGGSDTQYF
TRBJ1-2,-,-,TRBV9,TGTGCCAGCAGCGAAGTCAGGGGTCCCCCTGGCTACACCTTC,CASSEVRGPPGYTF
TRBJ1-5,-,TRBD1,TRBV5-5,TGTGCCAGCAGTCCGGGACAGTTTAGCAATCAGCCCCAGCATTTT,CASSPGQFSNQPQHF